The 4 T cell receptor beta chains given below trace back to one sample, sequenced in a study of Graves' ophthalmopathy and Graves' hyperthyroidism (dated by TCRdb to the late 2010s). These reads were obtained on an Illumina HiSeq 2000. For repertoire sequencing, the TCR beta CDR3 regions were amplified from RNA transcripts. The first round was an RT-PCR using HTBI primers with the Qiagen OneStep RT-PCR kit, and this first round was followed by a second-round multiplex PCR, then size selection and purification. TCRdb ran its own pipeline on the public reads, namely fastp trimming at Q25 and MiXCR clone calling, and kept in-frame beta chains. All rows with the same CDR3 protein become a single entry with the most common DNA and genes. Within this sample are almost 750,000 distinct CDR3 sequences, with roughly 40% of them counted one time only. The ten largest account for roughly 46% of the sample.

The sequenced sample was peripheral blood. The source is an adult man with Graves' ophthalmopathy.

This clonotype has just a few counts. The chain joins TRBV30 to TRBJ1-2; D call uncertain. The CDR3 sequence is 12 residues long. Germline CDR1 and CDR2: GTSNPN and SVGIG (reference sequence). The V end was cut by 3 bases, the J end by 7 bases, with 12 bases between. Here the CDR3 reads CAWSYLPGGYTF. The CDR3 DNA follows: TGTGCCTGGAGCTACCTACCTGGTGGCTACACCTTC.

The chain combines TRBV20-1 with TRBJ2-7; D not resolved. Trimming left V 3 bases short and J 10 bases short, with 19 bases between. The CDR3 sequence is 13 residues long. Germline V gene lookup returns CDR1 DFQATT and CDR2 SNEGSKA (reference sequence). The chain's CDR3 is CSARVVHLETQYF. The DNA for the CDR3 is TGCAGTGCTAGGGTGGTACACCTAGAAACCCAGTACTTC.

About this clonotype itself: One junction end disagrees with the germline gene, perhaps due to a read error. V and J are TRBV29-1 and TRBJ2-7; 10 nucleotides match TRBD1. The V gene's germline CDR1 is SQVTM and CDR2 ANQGSEA. The length of the CDR3 is 15 residues. CDR3 DNA: TGTGCCAGTAGTCCGACGGGACAGGGGCGCTACGAGCAGTACTTC. Amino acid sequence: CASSPTGQGRYEQYF.

Remarks on this clonotype: A much larger clone lies one base from this, so it may be a read error. V and J are TRBV5-1 and TRBJ2-5, with 11 positions matching TRBD1. The junction had 8 bases not matched to a gene; V was cut back by 4 bases and J by 9 bases. The germline V gene encodes CDR1 SGHRS and CDR2 YFSETQ. The CDR3 sequence is 14 residues long. The CDR3 is CASSTGQGGKAQYF. CDR3 in DNA: TGCGCCAGCAGCACGGGACAGGGGGGGAAGGCCCAGTACTTC.